Shown below are 14 T cell receptor beta chains from a single sample sequenced in a study of cytomegalovirus exposure and HLA in healthy donors. Data came from immunoSEQ multiplex PCR; TCRdb stores just in-frame clones and leaves some out. Altogether 200,000 or so clones are present, about 93% being singletons, with the ten largest covering 1% to 1.2%. The sequenced material came from PBMCs. The receptors were gathered from a young woman in good health and CMV-seronegative.

There are a few counts of this clone. The V and J genes are TRBV25-1 and TRBJ1-5; D gene unclear. V shed 3 bases and J shed 3 bases, with 9 bases lying between them. Germline-derived CDR1 and CDR2 are MGHDK and SYGVNS. CDR3 size: 14 residues. The CDR3 loop reads CASSDRGINQPQHF. CDR3 nucleotides: TGTGCCAGCAGTGACCGGGGAATCAATCAGCCCCAGCATTTT.

The rearrangement uses TRBV27 and TRBJ1-6, with 10 nucleotides matching TRBD1. V lost 4 bases and J lost 10; bases outside the gene matches: 4. Germline CDR1 is MNHEY and CDR2 is SMNVEV (reference sequence). CDR3 size: 14 residues. In nucleotides, the CDR3 is TGTGCCAGCAGTTCCGGACAGGGGGGGTCACCCCTCCACTTT. It yields the protein CASSSGQGGSPLHF.

The rearrangement uses TRBV5-4 and TRBJ1-2; 10 bases are a match to TRBD1. Trimming removed 6 bases from V and 2 bases from J; junction bases left unmatched: 7. The CDR3 loop spans 15 amino acids. Germline-derived CDR1 and CDR2 are SGHNT and YYREEE (reference sequence). The CDR3 coding sequence is TGTGCCAGCAAACACCGGGACAGGGGAAACTATGGCTACACCTTC. Translating it yields CASKHRDRGNYGYTF.

The chain is built from TRBV19 and TRBJ1-2; D is perhaps TRBD1 (5 bases). The V end was cut by 4 bases, the J end by 8 bases, with 11 bases between. CDR1 LNHDA and CDR2 SQIVND come from the germline V gene (reference sequence). The CDR3 runs to 12 residues. CDR3 nucleotide sequence: TGTGCCAGTAGTAGCTTGGGGCAAGGCTACACCTTC. It encodes CASSSLGQGYTF.

This clone was observed once. The gene calls are TRBV11-2 and TRBJ2-1, with 7 nucleotides matching TRBD2. CDR1 SGHAT and CDR2 FQNNGV come from the germline V gene. This CDR3 has 13 residues. J gave up 10 bases and V 3 bases, and 6 bases lay outside the gene matches. The CDR3 nucleotides are TGTGCCAGCAGCTTGGATAGGGAGGGGGAGCAGTTCTTC. Protein: CASSLDREGEQFF.

This rearrangement joins TRBV4-2 to TRBJ1-4, with 8 bases identical to TRBD1. The CDR3 totals 19 residues. The V gene end was trimmed by 0 bases and the J gene end by 2 bases; junction bases not matched to a gene: 11. Per germline, CDR1 LGHNA and CDR2 YNFKEQ. CDR3 sequence reads: CASSQDRSGGIGTNEKLFF. In nucleotides, the CDR3 is TGTGCCAGCAGCCAAGATCGGTCAGGGGGCATTGGCACTAATGAAAAACTGTTTTTT.

The CDR3 bases are TGCGCCAGCAGCCTTTCCCTCGGGACTGGGGCCAACGTCCTGACTTTC. Translation gives CASSLSLGTGANVLTF. The chain combines TRBV5-1 with TRBJ2-6; possible D gene TRBD2, 5 bases. V was clipped by 4 bases and J by 2 bases, with 13 bases between them. This CDR3 has 16 amino acids. Germline-derived CDR1 and CDR2 are SGHRS and YFSETQ.

The V gene is TRBV6-5, the J gene TRBJ1-6; D might be TRBD1 (5 bases). The CDR3 spans 13 residues. The germline V gene has CDR1 MNHEY and CDR2 SVGAGI. V was pared by 0 bases and J by 18 bases, with 15 bases between. The CDR3 DNA follows: TGTGCCAGCAGTTACTCCGAAGGGGTGGAGGGCCACTTT. Translation: CASSYSEGVEGHF.

The CDR3 protein is CASSEVGKYGYTF. For the CDR3, the DNA is TGTGCCAGCAGTGAAGTCGGGAAGTATGGCTACACCTTC. This chain uses TRBV6-1 with TRBJ1-2; D gene ambiguous. This CDR3 has 13 amino acids. Germline V gene sequence: CDR1 MNHNS, CDR2 SASEGT. Trimming stripped 1 base from V and 5 bases from J, with 8 bases between.

This clone was counted once. The V gene is TRBV28, the J gene TRBJ2-7; 9 positions match TRBD1. Germline values: CDR1 MDHEN, CDR2 SYDVKM. The trim removed 3 bases at V and 0 bases at J, leaving 6 bases unmatched. The CDR3 sequence is 16 residues long. CDR3 coding DNA: TGTGCCAGCAGTTTCGTTACAGGGGGCAACTCCTACGAGCAGTACTTC. It encodes CASSFVTGGNSYEQYF.

This clone has just one count. The chain has TRBV25-1 and TRBJ2-7, with a tentative D call TRBD1 (6 bases). Trimming pared 4 bases from V and 2 bases from J, leaving 15 bases between. There are 15 residues in the CDR3. The V gene's germline CDR1 is MGHDK and CDR2 SYGVNS. CDR3 sequence reads: CASSAGTGLTYEQYF. DNA for the CDR3: TGTGCCAGCAGTGCTGGAACAGGGCTTACCTACGAGCAGTACTTC.

The genes are TRBV15 and TRBJ1-5; 9 bases agree with TRBD1. V gave up 3 bases and J gave up 9 bases; unmatched junction bases: 18. The CDR3 sequence is 18 residues long. Germline CDR1 and CDR2: LNHNV and YYDKDF (reference sequence). The CDR3: CATSSQLPGTGPFRPQHF. Written as DNA, the CDR3 is TGTGCCACCAGCAGTCAACTACCCGGGACAGGGCCTTTTCGGCCCCAGCATTTT. Together with reference TRBV15 and TRBJ1-5, the CDR3 gives the full variable domain: DAMVIQNPRYQVTQFGKPVTLSCSQTLNHNVMYWYQQKSSQAPKLLFHYYDKDFNNEADTPDNFQSRRPNTSFCFLDIRSPGLGDTAMYLCATSSQLPGTGPFRPQHFGDGTRLSIL.

The J gene is TRBJ2-7, the V gene TRBV7-9; 9 bases are a match to TRBD2. V lost 4 bases, J lost 4 bases, and 8 bases stayed unmatched. The CDR3 length is 15 residues. From germline, CDR1 is SEHNR and CDR2 FQNEAQ (reference sequence). The CDR3 is CASSSGAGLAYEQYF. The CDR3 bases are TGTGCCAGCAGCTCGGGCGCGGGACTAGCTTACGAGCAGTACTTC.

This chain links TRBV6-5 with TRBJ2-1; perhaps TRBD2 as D (5 bases). The CDR3 length is 12 residues. V was trimmed by 6 bases and J by 9 bases, leaving 12 bases between them. CDR1 and CDR2 from the germline V gene are MNHEY and SVGAGI. This chain's CDR3 is CASRLGKGEQFF. CDR3 nucleotides: TGTGCCAGCAGACTAGGGAAGGGTGAGCAGTTCTTC.